A selection of T cell receptor beta chains follows, all from one sample in a study of T cells in Graves' hyperthyroidism and ophthalmopathy. TCRdb reprocessed the multiplex PCR reads via MiXCR and lists one record per CDR3 protein. The table lists around 500,000 distinct CDR3 sequences, less than 25% of them singletons, with approximately 49% in the top ten. The source material was blood. All receptors derive from a woman in her seventies with Graves' ophthalmopathy. CDR3s include the opening cysteine and the closing phenylalanine or tryptophan. The D gene is left open where the match is weak. Size values are once, few and many counts, or a class for expanded clones, and some rows have none.

j_gene	v_gene	d_gene	abundance	CDR3aa	CDR3nt
TRBJ2-7	TRBV28	NA	many	CASKYRGANSREQYF	TGTGCCAGCAAATACCGCGGGGCAAATTCTAGGGAGCAGTACTTC
TRBJ1-2	TRBV28	NA	NA	CASRRTASYGYTF	TGTGCCAGCAGGCGGACGGCCTCCTATGGCTACACCTTC
TRBJ2-1	TRBV11-2	TRBD1	many	CASSLEGTGYNEQFF	TGTGCCAGCAGCTTAGAGGGGACAGGGTACAATGAGCAGTTCTTC
TRBJ1-3	TRBV3-1	NA	few	CASSQFDGNTIYF	TGTGCCAGCAGCCAATTTGATGGAAACACCATATATTTT
TRBJ2-4	TRBV6-5	TRBD1	NA	CASTTGTGGNIQYF	TGTGCCAGCACTACCGGGACAGGGGGGAACATTCAGTACTTC
TRBJ2-7	TRBV30	NA	NA	CAWSGRVGSSSYEQYF	TGTGCCTGGAGCGGTCGGGTCGGGTCGAGCTCCTACGAGCAGTACTTC
TRBJ1-5	TRBV4-2	TRBD1	few	CASSQGQGMENQPQHF	TGTGCCAGCAGCCAGGGACAGGGGATGGAGAATCAGCCCCAGCATTTT
TRBJ1-5	TRBV6-1	TRBD1	few	CASSPRGQQPQHF	TGTGCCAGCAGTCCCAGGGGGCAGCAGCCCCAGCATTTT
TRBJ2-7	TRBV28	NA	few	CASSLSGQGSYEQYF	TGTGCCAGCAGTTTATCTGGGCAGGGCTCCTACGAGCAGTACTTC
TRBJ2-5	TRBV20-1	NA	NA	CSPRPPQYF	TGCAGTCCTAGGCCCCCCCAGTACTTC
TRBJ2-2	TRBV7-6	NA	few	CASQDHARTGELFF	TGTGCCAGCCAGGACCACGCCCGGACCGGGGAGCTGTTTTTT
TRBJ1-1	TRBV7-2	TRBD1	NA	CASTGAGGSNTEAFF	TGTGCCAGCACTGGGGCAGGGGGGTCGAACACTGAAGCTTTCTTT
TRBJ2-2	TRBV3-1	TRBD2	NA	CASTSGTGELFF	TGTGCCAGCACTAGCGGAACCGGGGAGCTGTTTTTT
TRBJ2-1	TRBV11-3	TRBD1	few	CASSAQGQGGNEQFF	TGTGCCAGCAGCGCCCAGGGACAGGGTGGGAATGAGCAGTTCTTC
TRBJ1-1	TRBV2	NA	many	CASSRAHQGTEAFF	TGTGCCAGCAGCCGTGCCCACCAGGGGACTGAAGCTTTCTTT
TRBJ2-7	TRBV6-1	NA	NA	CASSEAAEQYF	TGTGCCAGCAGTGAAGCGGCGGAGCAGTACTTC
TRBJ1-2	TRBV6-5	NA	NA	CASSYSGLTGTTF	TGTGCCAGCAGTTACTCGGGACTTACAGGGACCACCTTC
TRBJ2-3	TRBV20-1	TRBD2	many	CSARASLAGVPTAQYF	TGCAGTGCTAGAGCGAGTCTAGCGGGAGTCCCCACAGCGCAGTATTTT
TRBJ2-6	TRBV6-2/TRBV6-3	NA	NA	CASLHDSGANVLTF	TGTGCCAGCCTGCATGACTCTGGGGCCAACGTCCTGACTTTC
TRBJ2-3	TRBV28	NA	NA	CASLATGPDTQYF	TGTGCCAGCCTAGCGACTGGACCAGATACGCAGTATTTT
TRBJ1-2	TRBV29-1	NA	NA	CSVLTGNYGYTF	TGCAGCGTTCTCACAGGGAACTATGGCTACACCTTC
TRBJ1-2	TRBV12-3/TRBV12-4	NA	many	CAISRTPNYGYTF	TGTGCCATATCACGGACACCAAACTATGGCTACACCTTC
TRBJ2-1	TRBV10-2	NA	few	CASRIKYNEQFF	TGCGCCAGCCGAATCAAGTACAATGAGCAGTTCTTC